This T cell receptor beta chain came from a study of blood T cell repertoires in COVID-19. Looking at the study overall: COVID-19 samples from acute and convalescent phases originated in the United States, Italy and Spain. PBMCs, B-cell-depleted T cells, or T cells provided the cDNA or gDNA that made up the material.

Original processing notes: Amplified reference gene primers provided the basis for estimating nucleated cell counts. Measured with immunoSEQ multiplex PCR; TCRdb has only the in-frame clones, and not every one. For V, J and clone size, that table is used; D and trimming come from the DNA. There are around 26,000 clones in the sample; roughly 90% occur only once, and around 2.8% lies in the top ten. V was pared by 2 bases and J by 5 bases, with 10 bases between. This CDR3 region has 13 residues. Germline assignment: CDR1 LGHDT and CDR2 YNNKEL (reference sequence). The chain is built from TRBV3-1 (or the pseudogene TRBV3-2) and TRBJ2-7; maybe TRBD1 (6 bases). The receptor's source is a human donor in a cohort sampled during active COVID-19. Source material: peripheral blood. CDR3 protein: CASSQQQGNEQYF. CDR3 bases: TGTGCCAGCAGCCAACAACAGGGCAACGAGCAGTACTTC.